The 6 T cell receptor beta chains in this list originate from one sample, sequenced in a study of molecular identifiers for immune sequencing clone quantification. TCRdb re-analysed the PCR reads in MiXCR, keeping a single row per CDR3 protein. The sample records 70,000 to 95,000 distinct CDR3 sequences, around 20% being singletons. The sample comprised naive CD8+ T cells from blood, with Jurkat cell RNA spiked in. Subset denoted: FACS-sorted CD8+CD4-CCR7+CD45RA+ naive T cells. The receptors were gathered from a human donor in good health. Some libraries in this study had Jurkat cell RNA spiked in.

This clonotype has a count of ten or more. The chain combines TRBV20-1 with TRBJ1-5, with D tentatively TRBD1 (5 bases). This CDR3 spans 15 amino acids. Trimming left V 6 bases short and J 1 base short, with 16 bases between. Germline-derived CDR1 and CDR2 are DFQATT and SNEGSKA (reference sequence). As DNA, the CDR3 is TGCAGTGCAATTGGGGCACACCTGAGCAATCAGCCCCAGCATTTT. Amino acids: CSAIGAHLSNQPQHF.

For this clonotype: A much larger clone is a single base away; this may be a read error. V gene TRBV27 combines with J gene TRBJ2-3; D might be TRBD2 (7 bases). This CDR3 comprises 17 residues. With 2 bases removed from V and 5 bases from J, the gap between germline ends came to 20 bases. In germline, CDR1 is MNHEY, CDR2 SMNVEV (reference sequence). CDR3 bases: TGTGCCAGCAGTTTAGTTACGGGGGGCGCGGATATAGATACGCAGTATTTT. This sequence encodes CASSLVTGGADIDTQYF.

The table lists this clonotype with many counts. The J gene is TRBJ2-3, the V gene TRBV19, with unresolved D. Germline V gene lookup returns CDR1 LNHDA and CDR2 SQIVND (reference sequence). This CDR3 spans 13 amino acids. Trimming left V 1 base short and J 3 bases short, with 5 bases between. The CDR3 spells CASSIVQTDTQYF. In DNA form, the CDR3 reads TGTGCCAGTAGTATAGTGCAGACAGATACGCAGTATTTT.

Concerning this clonotype: One base away lies a much larger clone, so this may be a sequencing read error. The chain couples TRBV5-1 to TRBJ2-1; 7 nucleotides line up with TRBD1. This CDR3 is built from 16 residues. The germline V gene encodes CDR1 SGHRS and CDR2 YFSETQ. Trimming took 0 bases from V and 2 from J; bases not matched to a gene: 5. The CDR3 bases are TGCGCCAGCAGCTTGGTAACAGGGGATCCCTACAATGAGCAGTTCTTC. This encodes CASSLVTGDPYNEQFF.

This clonotype appeared a single time. The J gene is TRBJ2-1, the V gene TRBV7-6; 11 positions match TRBD2. CDR1 and CDR2 (germline): SGHVS, FNYEAQ. With V trimmed by 1 base and J by 8 bases, 4 bases remained unmatched. CDR3 length: 15 amino acids. CDR3 nucleotide sequence: TGTGCCAGCAGCTTAGGGGGACTAGCGGTCCATGAGCAGTTCTTC. Protein product: CASSLGGLAVHEQFF.

This clonotype occurred many times. The chain carries TRBV14 and TRBJ2-3, with D unresolved. CDR1 SGHDN and CDR2 FVKESK come from the germline V gene. V was trimmed by 4 bases and J by 6 bases, leaving 11 bases between them. The CDR3 spans 13 residues. The CDR3 coding sequence is TGTGCCAGCAGCCCTCCCGCACCGGATACGCAGTATTTT. Protein product: CASSPPAPDTQYF.